Listed below are T cell receptor beta chains from one sample, sequenced in a study of blood T cell repertoires in COVID-19. Clones were sequenced by immunoSEQ multiplex PCR, and TCRdb holds only the in-frame ones, with some missing. Of over 300,000 clones listed, 70% to 90% were seen once; the top ten hold about 0.89%. Sequencing input: PBMCs or T cells enriched from blood (not recorded which). Every receptor here comes from a woman in her 30s with acute COVID-19. Each CDR3 is given with its conserved first and last residue. The D gene is left open where the match is weak. Rows give clone size only sometimes, using once, few, many, or a class for an expanded clone.

v_call: TRBV5-6; clone_size: -; j_call: TRBJ2-1; d_call: TRBD2; cdr3_aa: CASSLVGGFSSYNEQFF; cdr3_nt: TGTGCCAGCAGCTTGGTCGGGGGGTTTAGCTCCTACAATGAGCAGTTCTTC
v_call: TRBV6-5; clone_size: -; j_call: TRBJ2-4; d_call: TRBD2; cdr3_aa: CASSSGLADAKNIQYF; cdr3_nt: TGTGCCAGCAGTTCAGGACTAGCGGACGCCAAAAACATTCAGTACTTC
v_call: TRBV29-1; clone_size: -; j_call: TRBJ2-7; d_call: TRBD1; cdr3_aa: CSVENGDRVPYEQYF; cdr3_nt: TGCAGCGTTGAAAACGGGGACAGGGTGCCCTACGAGCAGTACTTC
v_call: TRBV7-2; clone_size: -; j_call: TRBJ1-6; d_call: TRBD1; cdr3_aa: CASSKRGQGGYNSPLHF; cdr3_nt: TGTGCCAGCAGCAAACGGGGACAGGGAGGGTATAATTCACCCCTCCACTTT
v_call: TRBV6-6; clone_size: -; j_call: TRBJ1-3; d_call: -; cdr3_aa: CASSPQGKRNTIYF; cdr3_nt: TGTGCCAGCAGTCCTCAGGGAAAGAGGAACACCATATATTTT
v_call: TRBV5-1; clone_size: once; j_call: TRBJ1-1; d_call: -; cdr3_aa: CASSSQGFGTEAFF; cdr3_nt: TGCGCCAGCAGCTCACAGGGCTTTGGGACTGAAGCTTTCTTT
v_call: TRBV24-1; clone_size: -; j_call: TRBJ2-6; d_call: TRBD1; cdr3_aa: CATSDGQGYSGANVLTF; cdr3_nt: TGTGCCACCAGTGATGGACAGGGTTACTCTGGGGCCAACGTCCTGACTTTC
v_call: TRBV24-1; clone_size: -; j_call: TRBJ2-1; d_call: -; cdr3_aa: CATSDLKSQGYNEQFF; cdr3_nt: TGTGCCACCAGTGATCTCAAGTCGCAGGGCTACAATGAGCAGTTCTTC
v_call: TRBV20-1; clone_size: once; j_call: TRBJ1-1; d_call: -; cdr3_aa: CSARVGGAAFF; cdr3_nt: TGCAGTGCTAGAGTGGGGGGGGCGGCTTTCTTT
v_call: TRBV7-9; clone_size: -; j_call: TRBJ2-3; d_call: TRBD2; cdr3_aa: CATRGGLAEDTQYF; cdr3_nt: TGTGCCACCCGTGGGGGACTAGCGGAAGATACGCAGTATTTT
v_call: TRBV18; clone_size: -; j_call: TRBJ2-5; d_call: -; cdr3_aa: CASGPGVAETQYF; cdr3_nt: TGTGCCAGCGGACCAGGGGTAGCTGAGACCCAGTACTTC
v_call: TRBV20-1; clone_size: -; j_call: TRBJ1-1; d_call: -; cdr3_aa: CSAIDGGGRTEAFF; cdr3_nt: TGCAGTGCTATTGATGGGGGAGGTAGGACTGAAGCTTTCTTT
v_call: TRBV18; clone_size: -; j_call: TRBJ1-1; d_call: -; cdr3_aa: CASSRRAADGTEAFF; cdr3_nt: TGTGCCAGCTCTCGACGGGCAGCGGATGGCACTGAAGCTTTCTTT
v_call: TRBV7-3; clone_size: -; j_call: TRBJ2-1; d_call: TRBD1; cdr3_aa: CASSLTGQGAPYNEQFF; cdr3_nt: TGTGCCAGCAGCTTAACGGGGCAGGGGGCGCCCTACAATGAGCAGTTCTTC
v_call: TRBV5-1; clone_size: -; j_call: TRBJ2-1; d_call: TRBD1; cdr3_aa: CASSLDGRTKKGGRPYNEQFF; cdr3_nt: TGCGCCAGCAGCTTGGACGGCAGGACCAAGAAAGGGGGCCGGCCCTACAATGAGCAGTTCTTC
v_call: TRBV2; clone_size: -; j_call: TRBJ1-5; d_call: -; cdr3_aa: CASSDPFTGTGQPQHF; cdr3_nt: TGTGCCAGCAGTGATCCTTTCACAGGGACGGGTCAGCCCCAGCATTTT
v_call: TRBV29-1; clone_size: -; j_call: TRBJ1-2; d_call: -; cdr3_aa: CSVFSTLWGYTF; cdr3_nt: TGCAGCGTATTCTCGACACTCTGGGGCTACACCTTC
v_call: TRBV19; clone_size: -; j_call: TRBJ2-3; d_call: -; cdr3_aa: CASSESDTQYF; cdr3_nt: TGTGCCAGTAGCGAGTCAGATACGCAGTATTTT
v_call: TRBV9; clone_size: -; j_call: TRBJ2-7; d_call: TRBD2; cdr3_aa: CASSGGTSGYEQYF; cdr3_nt: TGTGCCAGCAGCGGGGGGACTAGCGGGTACGAGCAGTACTTC
v_call: TRBV7-9; clone_size: -; j_call: TRBJ1-2; d_call: TRBD1; cdr3_aa: CASSRSTGGLDTF; cdr3_nt: TGTGCCAGCAGTCGTTCGACAGGGGGCCTAGACACCTTC
v_call: TRBV29-1; clone_size: -; j_call: TRBJ2-5; d_call: -; cdr3_aa: CTKATGTQYF; cdr3_nt: TGCACTAAGGCTACAGGGACCCAGTACTTC
v_call: TRBV2; clone_size: -; j_call: TRBJ2-3; d_call: TRBD1; cdr3_aa: CASRRQGPTDTQYF; cdr3_nt: TGTGCCAGCAGACGACAGGGTCCCACAGATACGCAGTATTTT
v_call: TRBV9; clone_size: -; j_call: TRBJ2-7; d_call: -; cdr3_aa: CASSGGDSYEQYF; cdr3_nt: TGTGCCAGCAGCGGGGGGGATTCCTACGAGCAGTACTTC
v_call: TRBV21-1; clone_size: -; j_call: TRBJ1-5; d_call: -; cdr3_aa: CASSKAGTGYQPQHF; cdr3_nt: TGTGCCAGCAGCAAAGCCGGGACAGGGTATCAGCCCCAGCATTTT